Listed below are T cell receptor beta chains from one sample, sequenced in a study of blood T cell repertoires in COVID-19. TCRdb keeps only in-frame clones here, not all; method: immunoSEQ multiplex PCR. This table has roughly 180,000 clones, about 85% appearing once. What was sequenced was peripheral blood. The receptors here all came from a woman in her twenties or thirties with active or convalescent COVID-19. The CDR3 runs from the conserved cysteine through the conserved F or W. Each record gives: V gene, clone size, D gene, J gene, CDR3 DNA, CDR3 protein. A D gene is named only where the DNA matches it firmly. Expanded clones get a size class; other rows say once, few or many, or leave the size out.

TRBV28	-	TRBD1	TRBJ1-6	TGTGCCAGCAGTTGGACAGGGGGCAATTCACCCCTCCACTTT	CASSWTGGNSPLHF
TRBV18	-	-	TRBJ1-1	TGTGCCAGCTCGTCAAACAGGGACACTGAAGCTTTCTTT	CASSSNRDTEAFF
TRBV19	-	-	TRBJ1-5	TGTGCCAGTAGTATAACAGGGATCAATCAGCCCCAGCATTTT	CASSITGINQPQHF
TRBV4-1	-	-	TRBJ1-1	TGCGCCAGCAGCCAAGATAGGGGTTTGAACACTGAAGCTTTCTTT	CASSQDRGLNTEAFF
TRBV27	-	TRBD2	TRBJ2-7	TGTGCCAGCACCCCGGGACTAGCGGGACCCTACGAGCAGTACTTC	CASTPGLAGPYEQYF
TRBV3-1/TRBV3-2	-	TRBD2	TRBJ2-3	TGTGCCAGCGAGGCTAGCGGGGGCACAGATACGCAGTATTTT	CASEASGGTDTQYF
TRBV5-1	-	-	TRBJ2-2	TGCGCCAGCAAAGTTCAGGGAAGTGAGACCGGGGAGCTGTTTTTT	CASKVQGSETGELFF
TRBV30	-	-	TRBJ1-2	TGTGCCTGGAGTCCTCATGGGGGCCGGTCGTCGGGCTACACCTTC	CAWSPHGGRSSGYTF
TRBV19	-	TRBD2	TRBJ2-3	TGTGCCACCTCCTTCTTGACCGCGGGGGTAGCAGATACGCAGTATTTT	CATSFLTAGVADTQYF
TRBV5-4	-	TRBD2	TRBJ2-7	TGTGCCAGCAGAACCGGGGGGGAGGGCCGATACGAGCAGTACTTC	CASRTGGEGRYEQYF
TRBV6-5	-	TRBD1	TRBJ1-2	TGTGCCAGCAGTTACCATGGGAACAGGGGGTATGGCTACACCTTC	CASSYHGNRGYGYTF
TRBV7-9	-	TRBD1	TRBJ1-4	TGTGCCAGCAGCCTCCGACAGGGGGACGGTGAAAAACTGTTTTTT	CASSLRQGDGEKLFF
TRBV30	-	TRBD1	TRBJ1-4	TGTGCCTGGACAATGACAGGGGGCGGATTTAATGAAAAACTGTTTTTT	CAWTMTGGGFNEKLFF
TRBV6-4	-	-	TRBJ1-1	TGTGCCAGCAGTGTAGACAGGATGAACACTGAAGCTTTCTTT	CASSVDRMNTEAFF
TRBV28	-	-	TRBJ2-2	TGTGCCAGCAAGGTCGGAGCCTCACTGAACACCGGGGAGCTGTTTTTT	CASKVGASLNTGELFF
TRBV19	-	-	TRBJ1-1	TGTGCCAGTAGTATTTCCTCCGGGGTCGGCACTGAAGCTTTCTTT	CASSISSGVGTEAFF
TRBV11-2	-	-	TRBJ2-2	TGTGCCAGCAGCTTAGAAGCGTCCGGGGAGCTGTTTTTT	CASSLEASGELFF
TRBV2	-	TRBD2	TRBJ2-3	TGTGCCAGCAGGATACTAGCGGGGGGATTGGCAGATACGCAGTATTTT	CASRILAGGLADTQYF
TRBV6-6	few	TRBD1	TRBJ1-3	TGTGCCCGCCGAGGGGGCTGGCCTGTAAACACCATATATTTT	CARRGGWPVNTIYF
TRBV6-5	-	-	TRBJ2-5	TGTGCCAGCAGTTTCGGAGAGACCCAGTACTTC	CASSFGETQYF
TRBV11-2	-	TRBD1	TRBJ1-2	TGTGCCAGCAGCTTACTGGGACAGGGGCTCGATGGCTACACCTTC	CASSLLGQGLDGYTF
TRBV5-1	-	-	TRBJ1-3	TGCGCCAGCAGCTTTGGGCCCCTCGTACGTCTCTCTGGAAACACCATATATTTT	CASSFGPLVRLSGNTIYF
TRBV14	few	-	TRBJ1-4	TGTGCCAGCAGCCAAGTGCGGAATAATGAAAAACTGTTTTTT	CASSQVRNNEKLFF
TRBV9	-	-	TRBJ2-5	TGTGCCAGCAGCTTGACAAGAGAAGAGACCCAGTACTTC	CASSLTREETQYF
TRBV5-5	-	-	TRBJ1-2	TGTGCCAGCAGCCTGGGTTGGGAGAACTATGGCTACACCTTC	CASSLGWENYGYTF
TRBV6-6	-	TRBD1	TRBJ1-1	TGTGCCAGCAGTGACAGGGTGAACACTGAAGCTTTCTTT	CASSDRVNTEAFF
TRBV7-6	-	TRBD2	TRBJ2-3	TGTGCCAGCAGCTTAGAGCCCGACGGGAGGGCCCCAGATACGCAGTATTTT	CASSLEPDGRAPDTQYF
TRBV28	-	-	TRBJ1-5	TGTGCCAGCAGTTTAGTTGGGAGAAGTAGAAGCAATCAGCCCCAGCATTTT	CASSLVGRSRSNQPQHF
TRBV9	-	-	TRBJ1-6	TGTGCCAGCAGCGTAGCACGGGAGTCACCCCTCCACTTT	CASSVARESPLHF
TRBV5-4	-	TRBD1	TRBJ2-7	TGTGCCAGCAGCTTGGAGGGACAGAGCCCCTACGAGCAGTACTTC	CASSLEGQSPYEQYF
TRBV7-9	-	-	TRBJ2-7	TGTGCCAGCAGCGGCCATGGACTTACGAGCTCCTACGAGCAGTACTTC	CASSGHGLTSSYEQYF
TRBV18	-	TRBD1	TRBJ1-2	TGTGCCAGCTCACCCAAGACAGGGTTCGGTGGGTATGGCTACACCTTC	CASSPKTGFGGYGYTF
TRBV7-2	-	-	TRBJ2-7	TGTGCCAGCAGCTTAGTGGACGTGGGCAGGGGCGAGCAGTACTTC	CASSLVDVGRGEQYF
TRBV19	-	-	TRBJ1-2	TGTGCCAGTAGTATCGGCAGGGGATATGGCTACACCTTC	CASSIGRGYGYTF
TRBV5-1	-	-	TRBJ1-1	TGCGCCAGCAGCTTGACACTGAACACTGAAGCTTTCTTT	CASSLTLNTEAFF
TRBV5-5	-	TRBD2	TRBJ2-1	TGTGCCAGCAGCTTGGATAGCGGGGGGCACAATGAGCAGTTCTTC	CASSLDSGGHNEQFF
TRBV30	-	-	TRBJ2-7	TGTGCCTGGAGTGTAGGCAGGGTGAGCTCCTACGAGCAGTACTTC	CAWSVGRVSSYEQYF
TRBV27	-	-	TRBJ2-2	TGTGCCAGCAGCCCAATTAACACCGGGGAGCTGTTTTTT	CASSPINTGELFF
TRBV5-6	-	-	TRBJ1-1	TGTGCCAGCAGCTTGGCAGCAGGTGGTGACACTGAAGCTTTCTTT	CASSLAAGGDTEAFF
TRBV10-3	-	TRBD1	TRBJ2-7	TGTGCCATCAGTGAGTCGGGACAGGGGGGGTCCTACGAGCAGTACTTC	CAISESGQGGSYEQYF
TRBV6-5	-	-	TRBJ1-4	TGTGCCAGCAATGGGGGGGAGAATGAAAAACTGTTTTTT	CASNGGENEKLFF
TRBV3-1/TRBV3-2	-	TRBD2	TRBJ2-7	TGTGCCAGCAGCCAAACCCCATTCACCTTAGCGGGGGCCTACGAGCAGTACTTC	CASSQTPFTLAGAYEQYF
TRBV7-6	-	-	TRBJ1-6	TGTGCCAGCAGCCTCGACAGGAATAATTCACCCCTCCACTTT	CASSLDRNNSPLHF
TRBV12-3/TRBV12-4	-	TRBD1	TRBJ1-2	TGTGCCAGCAGCTCCGACAGGGACTATGGCTACACCTTC	CASSSDRDYGYTF
TRBV6-5	-	TRBD1	TRBJ1-6	TGTGCCAGCAGCACCGGGACAGGGTCGATTACCCTCCACTTT	CASSTGTGSITLHF
TRBV6-1	-	-	TRBJ1-5	TGTGCCAGCAGTGAGCGCGGTGACGTTAGCAATCAGCCCCAGCATTTT	CASSERGDVSNQPQHF
TRBV7-2	-	-	TRBJ1-2	TGTGCCAGCAGCTCGGAGATTTGGGGCTACACCTTC	CASSSEIWGYTF
TRBV3-1/TRBV3-2	-	-	TRBJ1-4	TGTGCCAGCAGCCAAGACCAGGGGTTTAATGAAAAACTGTTTTTT	CASSQDQGFNEKLFF
TRBV7-9	many	-	TRBJ1-2	TGTGCCAGCAGCTTACAGGGATCCTATGGCTACACCTTC	CASSLQGSYGYTF
TRBV6-2/TRBV6-3	-	TRBD1	TRBJ1-5	TGTGCCAGCAGTGTCCTGGACAGGGGGGACCAGCCCCAGCATTTT	CASSVLDRGDQPQHF
TRBV5-1	-	TRBD2	TRBJ2-2	TGCGCCAGCAGCTTGGGACTAGCGGGACTCCCGAACACCGGGGAGCTGTTTTTT	CASSLGLAGLPNTGELFF
TRBV27	-	-	TRBJ1-1	TGTGCCAGCAGTTCGATATCGGAGTTGAACACTGAAGCTTTCTTT	CASSSISELNTEAFF
TRBV19	-	TRBD1	TRBJ1-5	TGTGCCAGTAGTGCCCTACAGGGGGTTGGCGATCAGCCCCAGCATTTT	CASSALQGVGDQPQHF